Listed here are 26 T cell receptor beta chains from one sample, sequenced in a study of blood T cell repertoires in COVID-19. This table comes from immunoSEQ multiplex PCR, and its TCRdb copy is limited to in-frame clones, with some not included. Among around 100,000 clones listed, around 92% were seen once. Sequences were obtained from peripheral blood. All receptors come from a woman aged 60-75 years with acute or convalescent COVID-19.

The gene calls are TRBV7-9 and TRBJ2-7, with D maybe TRBD1 (6 bases). Trimming took off 3 bases at V and 3 bases at J, with 9 bases between the two ends. The CDR3 runs to 13 residues. The germline CDR1 and CDR2 sequences are SEHNR and FQNEAQ (reference sequence). The CDR3: CASSLDSFYEQYF. For the CDR3, the DNA is TGTGCCAGCAGCTTGGACAGTTTCTACGAGCAGTACTTC.

The rearrangement links TRBV7-9 to TRBJ2-7; a possible D gene is TRBD1 (5 bases). V gave up 3 bases and J gave up 7 bases, with 19 bases separating them. This CDR3 region has 15 residues. The germline V gene encodes CDR1 SEHNR and CDR2 FQNEAQ (reference sequence). CDR3 nucleotide sequence: TGTGCCAGCAGCTTGAGGTCGAACAGGCAAGGGGAGCAGTACGTC. This gives the protein CASSLRSNRQGEQYV.

This clone has just one count. Additional DNA sequences in this sample encode the identical CDR3. The chain uses TRBV12-3 or TRBV12-4 and TRBJ1-2; D unclear. Trimming cost V 4 bases and J 1 base, with 7 bases left between them. The CDR3 loop spans 13 amino acids. The CDR3 DNA sequence: TGTGCCAGCAGTTCTAGAGATAACTATGGCTACACCTTC. Protein product: CASSSRDNYGYTF.

This chain connects TRBV3-1 (or the pseudogene TRBV3-2) to TRBJ2-1; TRBD2 agrees at 7 bases. The CDR3 sequence is 14 residues long. V was clipped by 2 bases and J by 7 bases; unmatched bases: 5. Germline-derived CDR1 and CDR2 are LGHDT and YNNKEL (reference sequence). DNA of the CDR3: TGTGCCAGCAGCCAATTGGACGGGAGGAATGAGCAGTTCTTC. It codes for CASSQLDGRNEQFF.

The V gene is TRBV18, the J gene TRBJ1-1, with 7 bases that match TRBD1. Germline V gives CDR1 KGHSH, CDR2 LQKENI. V gave up 3 bases and J gave up 2 bases; unmatched junction bases: 15. This CDR3 is built from 18 residues. For the CDR3, the DNA is TGTGCCAGCTCACCCCATTCGCCCGCCGACAGGGTAAACACTGAAGCTTTCTTT. The encoded protein is CASSPHSPADRVNTEAFF.

This clone was seen only a few times. This sequence joins TRBV6-5 and TRBJ1-1; no reliable D call. V lost 6 bases and J lost 0, with 8 bases in between. The CDR3 covers 13 residues. Germline V CDR1 and CDR2: MNHEY, SVGAGI. The CDR3 spells CASRGLMNTEAFF. For the CDR3, the DNA is TGTGCCAGCAGAGGACTAATGAACACTGAAGCTTTCTTT.

This clone was observed a few times. The chain carries TRBV7-6 and TRBJ2-1, with 13 bases matching TRBD2. Germline CDR1 is SGHVS and CDR2 is FNYEAQ. There are 15 residues in the CDR3. J was trimmed by 6 bases and V by 5 bases; bases with no gene match: 4. The CDR3 DNA sequence: TGTGCCAGCAGCCCGAGGACTAGCGGGAGCAATGAGCAGTTCTTC. This sequence encodes CASSPRTSGSNEQFF.

The V and J genes are TRBV6-5 and TRBJ1-3, with 8 bases identical to TRBD1. Germline CDR1 MNHEY, CDR2 SVGAGI. CDR3 size: 15 residues. The J segment lost 2 bases and the V segment lost 6 bases, leaving 6 bases of the junction unmatched. The CDR3 DNA sequence: TGTGCCAGCAGCTCCCCAGGGGGCCCTGGAAACACCATATATTTT. It codes for CASSSPGGPGNTIYF.

This clone has just one count. V is TRBV5-1 and J is TRBJ2-3; TRBD1 might be the D (5 bases). The germline V gene has CDR1 SGHRS and CDR2 YFSETQ. Trimming shortened V by 4 bases and J by 1 base, and 13 bases separated the two germline ends. This CDR3 is 15 amino acids long. CDR3 in DNA: TGCGCCAGCAGCGTACAGGTTCGGGGCACAGATACGCAGTATTTT. Its protein is CASSVQVRGTDTQYF.

The V and J genes are TRBV5-4 and TRBJ2-2, with D possibly matching TRBD2 (5 bases). The germline CDR1 and CDR2 sequences are SGHNT and YYREEE (reference sequence). There are 16 residues in the CDR3. Trimming took 0 bases from V and 0 from J, leaving 9 bases between them. The chain's CDR3 is CASSLERGANTGELFF. Written as DNA, the CDR3 is TGTGCCAGCAGCTTGGAACGGGGTGCGAACACCGGGGAGCTGTTTTTT.

This sequence joins TRBV2 and TRBJ2-2, with TRBD1 as a possible D gene (6 bases). There are 15 residues in the CDR3. V lost 4 bases and J 0 bases, leaving 9 bases between the germline ends. Germline V gene sequence: CDR1 SNHLY, CDR2 FYNNEI. CDR3 loop: CASSAQGTNTGELFF. Written as DNA, the CDR3 is TGTGCCAGCAGTGCACAGGGAACGAACACCGGGGAGCTGTTTTTT.

This chain connects TRBV5-1 to TRBJ1-6, with 9 positions matching TRBD1. V gave up 4 bases and J gave up 12 bases; unmatched junction bases: 11. CDR1 is SGHRS, CDR2 YFSETQ, per germline. This CDR3 is built from 15 residues. CDR3 loop: CASSPRTGEGVPLHF. CDR3 in DNA: TGCGCCAGCAGCCCTCGGACAGGGGAAGGGGTACCCCTCCACTTT.

The gene calls are TRBV5-6 and TRBJ1-2; D uncertain. V lost 4 bases, J lost 0 bases, and 10 bases lay in between. This CDR3 has 14 amino acids. The germline CDR1 and CDR2 sequences are SGHDT and YYEEEE. The CDR3 nucleotides read TGTGCCAGCAGCCGTGTCGGTGCTAACTATGGCTACACCTTC. It translates to CASSRVGANYGYTF.

The chain employs TRBV10-1 and TRBJ2-1; 9 positions agree with TRBD2. Germline V CDR1 and CDR2: WNHNN, SYGVQD (reference sequence). The CDR3 is 15 residues long. V dropped 2 bases and J dropped 5; count of bases not matched to a gene: 4. The CDR3 loop reads CASSEASGVNNEQFF. In DNA, the CDR3 is TGCGCCAGCAGTGAGGCTAGCGGGGTCAACAATGAGCAGTTCTTC.

The V gene is TRBV27, the J gene TRBJ2-6; 7 positions agree with TRBD1. Per germline, CDR1 MNHEY and CDR2 SMNVEV (reference sequence). This CDR3 comprises 18 residues. The V segment lost 3 bases and the J segment 3 bases; nucleotides outside the gene matches: 11. In nucleotides, the CDR3 is TGTGCCAGCAGTTTGGGTGTGGGACAGTCGGGTGGGGCCAACGTCCTGACTTTC. Amino acid sequence: CASSLGVGQSGGANVLTF.

This clone is a singleton in its sample. The chain combines TRBV7-2 with TRBJ1-2; TRBD1 matches 7 bases. CDR1 SGHTA and CDR2 FQGNSA come from the germline V gene. Trimming took 5 bases from V and 5 from J; bases not matched to a gene: 11. The CDR3 is made up of 15 amino acids. The CDR3 loop reads CASSAYGTDQYGYTF. The CDR3, as DNA: TGTGCCAGCAGCGCGTACGGGACAGACCAATATGGCTACACCTTC.

The genes are TRBV19 and TRBJ1-1, with 7 bases that match TRBD1. Germline lookup yields CDR1 LNHDA and CDR2 SQIVND (reference sequence). The CDR3 contains 14 residues. V was clipped by 1 base and J by 5 bases; unmatched bases: 4. The CDR3 DNA reads as TGTGCCAGTAGTATAGGGGCAGGGGGGACTGAAGCTTTCTTT. It translates to CASSIGAGGTEAFF. Looking up the rest from reference TRBV19 and TRBJ1-1 gives the full variable domain: DGGITQSPKYLFRKEGQNVTLSCEQNLNHDAMYWYRQDPGQGLRLIYYSQIVNDFQKGDIAEGYSVSREKKESFPLTVTSAQKNPTAFYLCASSIGAGGTEAFFGQGTRLTVV.

This chain connects TRBV28 to TRBJ2-3, with D possibly TRBD2 on 5 matching bases. Trimming removed 7 bases at V and 6 bases at J, with 23 bases between. Germline V CDR1 and CDR2: MDHEN, SYDVKM. The CDR3 contains 16 residues. The CDR3 loop reads CASTLLTGSLGDTQYF. The CDR3 DNA sequence: TGTGCCAGCACCCTCCTGACGGGATCCCTGGGGGATACGCAGTATTTT. Full variable domain (outside the CDR3, taken from reference TRBV28 and TRBJ2-3): DVKVTQSSRYLVKRTGEKVFLECVQDMDHENMFWYRQDPGLGLRLIYFSYDVKMKEKGDIPEGYSVSREKKERFSLILESASTNQTSMYLCASTLLTGSLGDTQYFGPGTRLTVL.

The rearrangement uses TRBV14 and TRBJ1-1; no clear D gene. CDR3 length: 13 residues. Germline assignment: CDR1 SGHDN and CDR2 FVKESK. V gave up 3 bases and J gave up 7 bases, with 12 bases separating them. In DNA, the CDR3 is TGTGCCAGCAGCCAGGAATGGCGGAGTGAAGCTTTCTTT. Amino acid sequence: CASSQEWRSEAFF.

J is TRBJ2-1 and V is TRBV3-1 (or the pseudogene TRBV3-2), with TRBD2 identical over 11 bases. The CDR3 is made up of 16 amino acids. Germline CDR1 is LGHDT and CDR2 is YNNKEL (reference sequence). V lost 2 bases, J lost 3 bases, and 3 bases stayed unmatched. The CDR3, as DNA: TGTGCCAGCAGCCAAACTAGCGGGAGACTCTACAATGAGCAGTTCTTC. Residues: CASSQTSGRLYNEQFF.

The chain uses TRBV6-6 and TRBJ2-7; 8 nucleotides match TRBD2. The CDR3 has 16 amino acids. Germline CDR1 and CDR2: MNHNY and SVGAGI (reference sequence). J lost 0 bases, V lost 0 bases, and 4 bases had no gene match. This chain's CDR3 is CASSYSRGAHSYEQYF. CDR3 coding DNA: TGTGCCAGCAGTTACTCGCGGGGGGCCCACTCCTACGAGCAGTACTTC.

The genes are TRBV29-1 and TRBJ2-1, with TRBD2 identical over 8 bases. The ends lost 5 bases at V and 7 bases at J; junction bases unmatched: 13. The CDR3 runs 15 residues. The germline V gene has CDR1 SQVTM and CDR2 ANQGSEA. In nucleotides, the CDR3 is TGCAGCGTTAGCCCCCCGAGAAGCGGGAGTAATGAGCAGTTCTTC. This sequence encodes CSVSPPRSGSNEQFF.

The V call is TRBV28, the J call TRBJ1-5, with 7 bases matching TRBD1. The germline CDR1 and CDR2 sequences are MDHEN and SYDVKM. Trimming at V came to 5 bases and at J to 0 bases, leaving 10 bases not matched to a gene. CDR3 length: 17 amino acids. CDR3 DNA: TGTGCCAGCAGTGAACCGGGGACAGTGGATAGCAATCAGCCCCAGCATTTT. This translates into CASSEPGTVDSNQPQHF.

This chain uses TRBV28 with TRBJ2-7; no definite D call. The CDR3 spans 15 residues. CDR1 is MDHEN, CDR2 SYDVKM, per germline. The V end was cut by 2 bases, the J end by 7 bases, with 18 bases between. CDR3 sequence reads: CASSLRSVAPREQYF. The CDR3 region has the DNA TGTGCCAGCAGTTTAAGGAGCGTGGCGCCGAGAGAGCAGTACTTC. Full variable domain (missing parts from reference TRBV28 and TRBJ2-7): DVKVTQSSRYLVKRTGEKVFLECVQDMDHENMFWYRQDPGLGLRLIYFSYDVKMKEKGDIPEGYSVSREKKERFSLILESASTNQTSMYLCASSLRSVAPREQYFGPGTRLTVT.

The rearrangement uses TRBV5-4 and TRBJ2-6; D possibly corresponds to TRBD1 (5 bases). The V and J ends lost 2 bases and 1 base respectively, with 13 bases between them. The germline V gene has CDR1 SGHNT and CDR2 YYREEE (reference sequence). The CDR3 consists of 17 residues. CDR3 DNA sequence: TGTGCCAGCAGCTTACCTCCTACAGGATCTGGGGCCAACGTCCTGACTTTC. Residues: CASSLPPTGSGANVLTF.

This rearrangement joins TRBV11-3 to TRBJ1-6, with a tentative D call TRBD1 (5 bases). The V and J ends lost 5 bases and 5 bases respectively, with 16 bases between them. The CDR3 covers 16 residues. From germline, CDR1 is SGHNT and CDR2 YENEEA. The CDR3 coding sequence is TGTGCCAGCAGCCCCCGGCCGGGACTGAATAATTCACCCCTCCACTTT. Its protein product is CASSPRPGLNNSPLHF.